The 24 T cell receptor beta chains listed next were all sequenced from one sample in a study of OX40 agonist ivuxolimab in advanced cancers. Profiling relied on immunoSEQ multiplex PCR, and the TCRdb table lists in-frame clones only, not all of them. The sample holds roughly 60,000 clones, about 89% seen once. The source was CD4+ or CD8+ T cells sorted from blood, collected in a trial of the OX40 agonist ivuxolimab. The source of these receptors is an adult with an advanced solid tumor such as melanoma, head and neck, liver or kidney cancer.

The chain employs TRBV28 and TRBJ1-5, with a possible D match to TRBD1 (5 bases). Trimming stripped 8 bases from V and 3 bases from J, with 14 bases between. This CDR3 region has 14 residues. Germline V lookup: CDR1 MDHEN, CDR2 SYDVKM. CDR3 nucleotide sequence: TGTGCCAGCGGGTTAATACAGGACAATCAGCCCCAGCATTTT. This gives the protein CASGLIQDNQPQHF.

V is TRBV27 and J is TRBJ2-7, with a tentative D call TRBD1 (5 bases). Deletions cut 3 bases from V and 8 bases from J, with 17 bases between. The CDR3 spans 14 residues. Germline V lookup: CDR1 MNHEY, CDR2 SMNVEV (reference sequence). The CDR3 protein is CASSFSHDSSKQYF. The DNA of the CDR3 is TGTGCCAGCAGTTTCTCCCACGACAGTAGCAAGCAGTACTTC.

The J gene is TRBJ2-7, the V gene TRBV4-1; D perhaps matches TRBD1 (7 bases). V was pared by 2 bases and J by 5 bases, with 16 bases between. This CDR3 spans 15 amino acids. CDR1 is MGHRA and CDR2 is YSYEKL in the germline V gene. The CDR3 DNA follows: TGCGCCAGCAGCCAACCGACAGGGAGGAGGGACGAGCAGTACTTC. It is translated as CASSQPTGRRDEQYF.

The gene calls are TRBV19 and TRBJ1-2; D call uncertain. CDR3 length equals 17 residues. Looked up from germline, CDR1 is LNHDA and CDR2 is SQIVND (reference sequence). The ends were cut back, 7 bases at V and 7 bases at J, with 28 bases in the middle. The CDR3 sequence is CASTLQGSIPHGSGYTF. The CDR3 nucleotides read TGTGCCAGTACACTACAAGGAAGCATCCCCCACGGGAGTGGCTACACCTTC.

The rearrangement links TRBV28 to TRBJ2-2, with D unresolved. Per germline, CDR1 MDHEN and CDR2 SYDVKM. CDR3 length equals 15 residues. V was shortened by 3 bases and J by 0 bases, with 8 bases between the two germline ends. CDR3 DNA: TGTGCCAGCAGTTTTGGGCGTACGAACACCGGGGAGCTGTTTTTT. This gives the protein CASSFGRTNTGELFF.

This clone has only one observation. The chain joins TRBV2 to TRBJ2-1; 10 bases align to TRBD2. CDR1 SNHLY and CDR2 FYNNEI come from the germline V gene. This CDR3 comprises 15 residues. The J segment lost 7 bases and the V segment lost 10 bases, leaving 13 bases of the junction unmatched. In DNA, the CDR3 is TGTGCCACCCAACGGGCTAGCGGGAGAATGAATGAGCAGTTCTTC. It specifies CATQRASGRMNEQFF.

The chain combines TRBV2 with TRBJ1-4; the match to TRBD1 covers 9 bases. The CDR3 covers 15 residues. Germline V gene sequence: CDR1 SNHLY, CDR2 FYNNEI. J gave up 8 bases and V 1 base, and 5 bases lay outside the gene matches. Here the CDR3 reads CASSEEGQGYEKLFF. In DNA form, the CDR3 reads TGTGCCAGCAGTGAAGAGGGACAGGGATACGAAAAACTGTTTTTT.

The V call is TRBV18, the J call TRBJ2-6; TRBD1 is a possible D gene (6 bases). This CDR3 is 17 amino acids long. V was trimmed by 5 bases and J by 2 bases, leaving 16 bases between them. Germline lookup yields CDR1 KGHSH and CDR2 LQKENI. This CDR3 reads CASSVDRPVAGANVLTF. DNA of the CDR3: TGTGCCAGCTCAGTAGACAGGCCCGTCGCTGGGGCCAACGTCCTGACTTTC.

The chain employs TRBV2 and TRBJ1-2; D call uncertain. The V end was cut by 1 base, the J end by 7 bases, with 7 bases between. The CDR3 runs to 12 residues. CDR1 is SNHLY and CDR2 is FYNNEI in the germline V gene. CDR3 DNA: TGTGCCAGCAGTGAAGTTAGGGCTGGCTACACCTTC. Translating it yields CASSEVRAGYTF.

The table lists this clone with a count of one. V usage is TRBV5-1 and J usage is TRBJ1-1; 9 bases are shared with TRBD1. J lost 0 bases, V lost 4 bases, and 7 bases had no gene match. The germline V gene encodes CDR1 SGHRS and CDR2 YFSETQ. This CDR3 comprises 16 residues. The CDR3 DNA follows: TGCGCCAGCAGCCCGGGGACAGGGTCGATGAACACTGAAGCTTTCTTT. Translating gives CASSPGTGSMNTEAFF.

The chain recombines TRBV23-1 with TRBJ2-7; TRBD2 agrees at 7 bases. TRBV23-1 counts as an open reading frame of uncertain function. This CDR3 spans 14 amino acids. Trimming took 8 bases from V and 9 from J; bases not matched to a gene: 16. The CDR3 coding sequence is TGCGCCAGCGCCCGGGAGGTACTACTTGTCGGGCAGTACTTC. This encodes CASAREVLLVGQYF.

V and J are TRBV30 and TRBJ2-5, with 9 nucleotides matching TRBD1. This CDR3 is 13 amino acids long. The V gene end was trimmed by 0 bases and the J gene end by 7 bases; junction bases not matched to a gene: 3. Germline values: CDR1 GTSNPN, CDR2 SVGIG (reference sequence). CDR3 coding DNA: TGTGCCTGGAGTGTAGGGACAGGGAGGACCCAGTACTTC. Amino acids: CAWSVGTGRTQYF.

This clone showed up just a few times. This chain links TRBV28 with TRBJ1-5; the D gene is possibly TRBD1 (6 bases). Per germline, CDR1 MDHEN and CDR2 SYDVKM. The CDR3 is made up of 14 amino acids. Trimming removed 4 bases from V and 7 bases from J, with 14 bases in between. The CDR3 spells CASSSHGGHQPQHF. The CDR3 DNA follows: TGTGCCAGCAGTTCCCATGGGGGGCACCAGCCCCAGCATTTT.

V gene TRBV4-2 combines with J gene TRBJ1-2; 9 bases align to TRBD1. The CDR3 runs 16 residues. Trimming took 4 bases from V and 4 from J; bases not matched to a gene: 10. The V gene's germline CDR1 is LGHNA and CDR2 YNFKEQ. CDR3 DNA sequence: TGTGCCAGCAGCCCGAACCGGGACAGGGTAAGCTATGGCTACACCTTC. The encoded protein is CASSPNRDRVSYGYTF.

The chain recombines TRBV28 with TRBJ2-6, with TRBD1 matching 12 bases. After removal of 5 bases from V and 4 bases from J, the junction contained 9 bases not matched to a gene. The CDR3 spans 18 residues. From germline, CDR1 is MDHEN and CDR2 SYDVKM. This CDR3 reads CASSPWGQGALGANVLTF. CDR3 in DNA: TGTGCCAGCAGTCCCTGGGGACAGGGGGCGCTGGGGGCCAACGTCCTGACTTTC.

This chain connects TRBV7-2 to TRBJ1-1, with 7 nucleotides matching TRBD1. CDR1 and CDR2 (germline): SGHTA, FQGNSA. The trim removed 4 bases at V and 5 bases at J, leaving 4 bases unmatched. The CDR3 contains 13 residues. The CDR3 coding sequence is TGTGCCAGCAGCTCGCAGGGGGGGACTGAAGCTTTCTTT. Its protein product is CASSSQGGTEAFF.

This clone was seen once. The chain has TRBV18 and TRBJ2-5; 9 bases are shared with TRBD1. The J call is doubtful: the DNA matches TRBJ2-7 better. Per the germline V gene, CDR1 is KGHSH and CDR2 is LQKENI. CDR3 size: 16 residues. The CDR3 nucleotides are TGTGCCAGCTCACCCGGCGAGGACAGGGGTGGCTACGAGCAGTACTTC. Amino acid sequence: CASSPGEDRGGYEQYF.

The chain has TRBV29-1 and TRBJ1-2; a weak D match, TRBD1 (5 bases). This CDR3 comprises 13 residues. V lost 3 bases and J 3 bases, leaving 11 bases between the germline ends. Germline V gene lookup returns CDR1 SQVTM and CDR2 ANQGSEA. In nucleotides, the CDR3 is TGCAGCGTTGATGGTGGGGGTTACTATGGCTACACCTTC. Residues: CSVDGGGYYGYTF.

The CDR3: CASSLISGANVLTF. In DNA form, the CDR3 reads TGTGCCAGCTCACTGATCTCTGGGGCCAACGTCCTGACTTTC. The rearrangement links TRBV11-2 to TRBJ2-6; no reliable D call. Per germline, CDR1 SGHAT and CDR2 FQNNGV. V shed 8 bases and J shed 0 bases, with 8 bases lying between them. The CDR3 is made up of 14 amino acids.

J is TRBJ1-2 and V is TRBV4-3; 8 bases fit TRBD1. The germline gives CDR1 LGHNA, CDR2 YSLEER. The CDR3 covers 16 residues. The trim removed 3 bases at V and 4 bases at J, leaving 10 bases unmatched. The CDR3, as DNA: TGCGCCAGCAGCCAGAGGAGGACAGGGATAATCTATGGCTACACCTTC. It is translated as CASSQRRTGIIYGYTF.

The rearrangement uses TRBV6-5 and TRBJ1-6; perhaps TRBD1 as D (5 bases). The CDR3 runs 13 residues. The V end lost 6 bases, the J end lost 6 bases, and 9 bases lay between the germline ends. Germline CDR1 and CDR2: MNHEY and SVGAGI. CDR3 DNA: TGTGCCAGCAGAGACAGAATTAATTCACCCCTCCACTTT. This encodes CASRDRINSPLHF.

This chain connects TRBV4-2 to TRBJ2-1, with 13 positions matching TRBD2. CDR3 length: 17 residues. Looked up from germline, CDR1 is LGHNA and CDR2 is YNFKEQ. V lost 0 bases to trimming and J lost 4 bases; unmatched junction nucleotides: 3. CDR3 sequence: CASSQDRTSGSYNEQFF. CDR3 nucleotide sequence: TGTGCCAGCAGCCAAGATCGGACTAGCGGGAGTTACAATGAGCAGTTCTTC.

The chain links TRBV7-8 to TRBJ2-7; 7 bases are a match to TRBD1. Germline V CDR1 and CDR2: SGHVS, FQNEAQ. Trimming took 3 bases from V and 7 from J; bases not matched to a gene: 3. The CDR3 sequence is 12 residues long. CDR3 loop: CASSLAGGEQYF. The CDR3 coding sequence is TGTGCCAGCAGCTTGGCAGGGGGTGAGCAGTACTTC.

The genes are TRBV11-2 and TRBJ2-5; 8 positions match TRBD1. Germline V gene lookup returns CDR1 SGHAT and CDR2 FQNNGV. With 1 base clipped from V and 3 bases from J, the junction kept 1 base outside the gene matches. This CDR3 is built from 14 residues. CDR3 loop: CASSLGTGKETQYF. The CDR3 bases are TGTGCCAGCAGCTTAGGGACAGGGAAAGAGACCCAGTACTTC.